Listed below are T cell receptor beta chains from one sample, sequenced in a study of regulatory T cells in long-lasting Graves disease. TCRdb reprocessed the multiplex PCR reads with MiXCR, giving one entry per CDR3 protein. The sample shows hundreds of thousands of distinct CDR3 sequences, roughly 15% of them seen only once. The same specimen was also included in a second study, on T cells in Graves' hyperthyroidism and ophthalmopathy.

This sample comprised peripheral blood mononuclear cells (PBMCs), obtained at new diagnosis, from a patient treated with antithyroid drugs. The receptors were gathered from a woman aged 25 to 45 with Graves disease. The CDR3 runs from the conserved cysteine through the conserved F or W. The order of the fields is clone size, V gene, D gene, J gene, CDR3 DNA, CDR3 protein. A D gene is named only where the DNA matches it firmly. Some rows mark clone size as missing; the rest say once, few, many or name a class of expanded clone.

.	TRBV19	.	TRBJ2-7	TGTGCCAGTAGTATGTTCCTTTGGGGGGAGCAGTACTTC	CASSMFLWGEQYF
.	TRBV20-1	.	TRBJ1-3	TGCAGTGCTAGTACGGGGGCAGGAAACACCATATATTTT	CSASTGAGNTIYF
.	TRBV2	.	TRBJ1-2	TGTGCCAGCAGTGCCGGATTATATGGCTACACCTTC	CASSAGLYGYTF
.	TRBV28	.	TRBJ2-3	TGTGCCAGCATGCAACGAGGCGGTGGCGATACGCAGTATTTT	CASMQRGGGDTQYF
.	TRBV27	.	TRBJ1-1	TGTGTCAGCAGTGCGACGGGGAACACTGAAGCTTTCTTT	CVSSATGNTEAFF
.	TRBV20-1	TRBD2	TRBJ2-5	TGCAGTGCTAGAGATTCGGGACTAGAAGTTGAGACCCAGTACTTC	CSARDSGLEVETQYF
few	TRBV19	TRBD1	TRBJ1-1	TGTGCCAGTCAGGGGGTGAACACTGAAGCTTTCTTT	CASQGVNTEAFF
few	TRBV6-1	.	TRBJ2-1	TGTGGGACGTCGTCGGGTGAGCAGTTCTTC	CGTSSGEQFF
many	TRBV28	TRBD2	TRBJ2-7	TGTGCCAGCAGCTCGGGACTAGCGGGAGAAGACGACGAGCAGTACTTC	CASSSGLAGEDDEQYF
few	TRBV27	.	TRBJ2-7	TGTGCCAGCAGTTTACGTATTGGGAGCTCCTACGAGCAGTACTTC	CASSLRIGSSYEQYF
few	TRBV19	.	TRBJ1-5	TGTGCCAGTAGTATGTCCTCTGGGCCCGCCTATAGCAATCAGCCCCAGCATTTT	CASSMSSGPAYSNQPQHF
few	TRBV5-6	TRBD1	TRBJ1-5	TGTGCCAGCAGCTTGGGGGACAGGTCGAATCAGCCCCAGCATTTT	CASSLGDRSNQPQHF
many	TRBV24-1	.	TRBJ2-7	TGTGCCACCAGTGGGGCACTAGCCTACGAGCAGTACTTC	CATSGALAYEQYF
many	TRBV16	.	TRBJ2-1	TGTGCCAGCAGCCAATCGTGGGCTAGCCCCAATGAGCAGTTCTTC	CASSQSWASPNEQFF
few	TRBV19	.	TRBJ1-6	TGTGCCAGTAGTGACGGGCAGGGGTATTTCAATTCACCCCTCCACTTT	CASSDGQGYFNSPLHF
many	TRBV18	.	TRBJ2-7	TGTGCCAGCCGGACCCAGGACGGCAAAACGGCCTACGAGCAGTACTTC	CASRTQDGKTAYEQYF
many	TRBV7-9	.	TRBJ2-7	TGTGCCAGCAGCCCGCGGGGACATCCCTACGAGCAGTACTTC	CASSPRGHPYEQYF
.	TRBV18	.	TRBJ2-7	TGTGCCAGCTCACCAGGGGCAGGGCAAGAGCAGTACTTC	CASSPGAGQEQYF
many	TRBV2	TRBD1	TRBJ2-5	TGTGCCAGCAGTCGACAGGGTCCCAGAGAGACCCAGTACTTC	CASSRQGPRETQYF
.	TRBV11-2	TRBD2	TRBJ2-2	TGTGCCAGCCGTACTCCCGGCGGGAGGGCCGGGGAGCTGTTTTTT	CASRTPGGRAGELFF
many	TRBV2	TRBD2	TRBJ2-7	TGTGCCAGCACCTCATTAGGACTAGCTCCCCACGAGCAGTACTTC	CASTSLGLAPHEQYF
few	TRBV7-2	TRBD1	TRBJ2-7	TGTGCCAGCAGCTCACCGGGACAGGGGTTCTTCGAGCAGTACTTC	CASSSPGQGFFEQYF
few	TRBV6-1	TRBD1	TRBJ1-1	TGTGCCAGCACCAGGACAGGGGAAAACACTGAAGCTTTCTTT	CASTRTGENTEAFF
many	TRBV19	TRBD1	TRBJ2-7	TGTGCCAGTACCGCGGACAGGGGCGCAGGAAACGAGCAGTACTTC	CASTADRGAGNEQYF
.	TRBV11-2	TRBD2	TRBJ2-2	TGTGCCTCCACCCCGTACAGGACTAGCAGCTATTCCGGGGAGCTGTTTTTT	CASTPYRTSSYSGELFF
.	TRBV7-9	TRBD2	TRBJ2-1	TGTGCCAGCAGCTTAGTGTGGACTAGCGGGGACAATGAGCAGTTCTTC	CASSLVWTSGDNEQFF
many	TRBV25-1	.	TRBJ1-1	TGTGCCAGCATCCAGTTGGGGGAAGCTTTCTTT	CASIQLGEAFF